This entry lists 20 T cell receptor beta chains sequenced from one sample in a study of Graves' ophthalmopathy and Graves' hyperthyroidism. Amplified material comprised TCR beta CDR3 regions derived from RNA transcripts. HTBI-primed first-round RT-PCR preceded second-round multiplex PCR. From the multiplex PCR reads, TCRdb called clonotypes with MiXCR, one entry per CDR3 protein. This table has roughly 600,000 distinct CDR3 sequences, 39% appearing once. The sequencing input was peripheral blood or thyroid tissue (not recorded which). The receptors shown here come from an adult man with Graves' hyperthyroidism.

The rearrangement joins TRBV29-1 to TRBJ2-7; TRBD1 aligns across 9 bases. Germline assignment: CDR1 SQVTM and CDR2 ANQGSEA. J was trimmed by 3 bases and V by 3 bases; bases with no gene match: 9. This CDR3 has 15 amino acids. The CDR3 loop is CSVEGGQGHYYEQYF. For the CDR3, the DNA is TGCAGCGTTGAGGGGGGACAGGGCCACTACTACGAGCAGTACTTC.

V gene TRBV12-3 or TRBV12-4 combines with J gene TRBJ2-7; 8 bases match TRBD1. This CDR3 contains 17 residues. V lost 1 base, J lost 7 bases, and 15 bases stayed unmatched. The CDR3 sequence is CASSLGPVSRTGREQYF. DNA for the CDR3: TGTGCCAGCAGTTTAGGGCCGGTTTCCAGGACAGGGAGGGAGCAGTACTTC.

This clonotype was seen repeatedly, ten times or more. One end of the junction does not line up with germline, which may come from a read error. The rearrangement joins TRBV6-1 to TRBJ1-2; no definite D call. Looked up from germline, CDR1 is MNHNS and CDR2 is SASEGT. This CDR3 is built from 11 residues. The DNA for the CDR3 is TGTGCCAGCAGCGAAGTATATGGCTACACCTTC. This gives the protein CASSEVYGYTF.

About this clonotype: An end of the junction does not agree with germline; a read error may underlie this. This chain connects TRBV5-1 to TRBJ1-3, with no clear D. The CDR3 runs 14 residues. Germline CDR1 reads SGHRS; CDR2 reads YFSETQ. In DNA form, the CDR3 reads TGCGCCAGCAGCTTGAGTGTCGGGAGAAACACCGTATATTTT. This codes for CASSLSVGRNTVYF.

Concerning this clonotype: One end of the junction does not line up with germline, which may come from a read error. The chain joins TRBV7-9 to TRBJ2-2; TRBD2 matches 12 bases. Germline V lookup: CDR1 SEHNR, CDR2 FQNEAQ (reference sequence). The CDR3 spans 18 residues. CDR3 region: CAGSFPSGGAPNTGELFF. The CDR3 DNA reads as TGTGCCGGCAGCTTCCCTAGCGGGGGGGCCCCGAACACCGGGGAGCTGTTTTTT.

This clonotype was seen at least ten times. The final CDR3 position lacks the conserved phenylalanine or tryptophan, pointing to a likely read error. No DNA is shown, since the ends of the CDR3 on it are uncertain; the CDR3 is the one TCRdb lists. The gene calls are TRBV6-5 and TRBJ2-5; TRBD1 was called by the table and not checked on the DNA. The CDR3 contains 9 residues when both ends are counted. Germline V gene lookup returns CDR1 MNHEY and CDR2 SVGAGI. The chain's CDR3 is CASGGVPLL.

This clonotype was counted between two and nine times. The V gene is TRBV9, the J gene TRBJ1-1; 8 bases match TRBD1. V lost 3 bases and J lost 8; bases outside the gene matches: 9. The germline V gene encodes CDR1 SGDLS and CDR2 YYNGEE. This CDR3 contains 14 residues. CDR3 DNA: TGTGCCAGCAGCGCCGATAGGACAGGGCCCGAAGCTTTCTTT. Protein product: CASSADRTGPEAFF.

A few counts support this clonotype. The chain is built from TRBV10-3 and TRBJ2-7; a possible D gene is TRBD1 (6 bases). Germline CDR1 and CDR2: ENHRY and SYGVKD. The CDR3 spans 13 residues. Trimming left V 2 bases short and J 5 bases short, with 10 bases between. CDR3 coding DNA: TGTGCCATCAGTGAGGGGGGCCGAGACGAGCAGTACTTC. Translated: CAISEGGRDEQYF.

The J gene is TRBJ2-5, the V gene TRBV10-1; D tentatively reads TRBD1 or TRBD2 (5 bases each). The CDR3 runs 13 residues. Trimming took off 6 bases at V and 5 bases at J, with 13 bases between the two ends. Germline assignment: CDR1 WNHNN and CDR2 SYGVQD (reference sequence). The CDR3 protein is CASRRDGAETQYF. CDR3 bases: TGCGCCAGCAGGAGGGACGGCGCGGAGACCCAGTACTTC.

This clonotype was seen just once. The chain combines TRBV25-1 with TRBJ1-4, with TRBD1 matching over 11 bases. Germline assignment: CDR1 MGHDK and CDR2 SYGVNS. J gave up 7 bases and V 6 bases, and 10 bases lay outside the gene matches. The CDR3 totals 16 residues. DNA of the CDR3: TGTGCCAGCAGCCAACGGACAGGGGGCCGGGGTGAAAAACTGTTTTTT. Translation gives CASSQRTGGRGEKLFF.

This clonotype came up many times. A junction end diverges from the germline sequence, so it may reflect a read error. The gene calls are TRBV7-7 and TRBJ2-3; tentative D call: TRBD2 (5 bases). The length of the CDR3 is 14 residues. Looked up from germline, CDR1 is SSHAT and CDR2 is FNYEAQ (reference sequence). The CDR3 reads CASSWRSGTDTQYF. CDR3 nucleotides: TGTGCTAGCAGCTGGAGGAGTGGCACAGATACGCAGTATTTT.

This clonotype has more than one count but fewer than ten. CDR3 sequence: CASGNPGGYATNEKLFF. CDR3 in DNA: TGTGCCAGCGGGAACCCGGGGGGCTATGCAACTAATGAAAAACTGTTTTTT. V and J are TRBV7-9 and TRBJ1-4, with D perhaps matching TRBD1 (6 bases). In germline, CDR1 is SEHNR, CDR2 FQNEAQ (reference sequence). Trimming stripped 8 bases from V and 0 bases from J, with 19 bases between. This CDR3 has 17 amino acids.

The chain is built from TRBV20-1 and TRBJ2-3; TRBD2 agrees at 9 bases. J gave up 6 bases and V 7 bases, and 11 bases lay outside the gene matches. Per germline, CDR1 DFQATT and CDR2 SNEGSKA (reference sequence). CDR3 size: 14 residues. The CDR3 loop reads CSVPIAGVPDTQYF. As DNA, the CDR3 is TGCAGTGTTCCCATAGCGGGGGTTCCCGATACGCAGTATTTT.

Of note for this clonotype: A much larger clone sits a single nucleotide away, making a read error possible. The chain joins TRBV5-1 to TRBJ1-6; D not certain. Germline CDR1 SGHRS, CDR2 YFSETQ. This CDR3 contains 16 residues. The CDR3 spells CASGLDSGSYNSPLHF. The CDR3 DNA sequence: TGCGCCAGCGGCTTGGATTCGGGCTCCTATAATTCACCCCTCCACTTT.

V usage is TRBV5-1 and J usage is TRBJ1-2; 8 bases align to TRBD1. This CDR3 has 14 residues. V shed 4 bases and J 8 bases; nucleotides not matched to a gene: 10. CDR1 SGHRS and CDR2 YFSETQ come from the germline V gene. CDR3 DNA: TGCGCCAGCAGCCCGACAGGGGAGAGCGTCGGCTACACCTTC. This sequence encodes CASSPTGESVGYTF.

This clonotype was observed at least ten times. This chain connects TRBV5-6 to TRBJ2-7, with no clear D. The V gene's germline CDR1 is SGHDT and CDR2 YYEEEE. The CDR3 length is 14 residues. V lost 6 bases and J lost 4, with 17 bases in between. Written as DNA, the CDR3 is TGTGCCAGCACCTCCATCTGGGCAGCGTACGAGCAGTACTTC. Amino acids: CASTSIWAAYEQYF.

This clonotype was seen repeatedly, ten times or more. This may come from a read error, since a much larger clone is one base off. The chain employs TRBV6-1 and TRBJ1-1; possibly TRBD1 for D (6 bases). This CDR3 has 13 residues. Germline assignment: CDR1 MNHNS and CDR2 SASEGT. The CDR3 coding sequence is TGTGCCAGCAGGGAAGGGGGGAACACTGAAGCTTTCTTT. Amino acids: CASREGGNTEAFF.

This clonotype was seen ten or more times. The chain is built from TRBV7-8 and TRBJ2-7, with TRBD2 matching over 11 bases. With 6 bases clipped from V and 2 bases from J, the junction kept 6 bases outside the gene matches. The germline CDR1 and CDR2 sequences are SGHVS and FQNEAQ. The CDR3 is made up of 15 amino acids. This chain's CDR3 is CASRTIAGGTYEQYF. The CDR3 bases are TGTGCCAGCAGGACGATAGCGGGGGGGACCTACGAGCAGTACTTC.

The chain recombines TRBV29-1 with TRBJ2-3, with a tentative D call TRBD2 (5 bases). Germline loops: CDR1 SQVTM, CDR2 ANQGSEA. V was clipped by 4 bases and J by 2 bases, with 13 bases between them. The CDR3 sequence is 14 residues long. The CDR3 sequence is CSVVGVGVTDTQYF. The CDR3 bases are TGCAGCGTTGTTGGGGTGGGAGTCACAGATACGCAGTATTTT.

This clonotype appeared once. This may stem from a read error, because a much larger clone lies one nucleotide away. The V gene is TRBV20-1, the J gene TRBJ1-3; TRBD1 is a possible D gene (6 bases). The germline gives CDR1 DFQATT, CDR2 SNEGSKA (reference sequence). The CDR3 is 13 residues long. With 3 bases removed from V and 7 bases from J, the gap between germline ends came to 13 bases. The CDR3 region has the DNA TGCAGTGCTAGTCGGTCAGGGGAGAACACCATATATTTT. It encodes CSASRSGENTIYF.